This T cell receptor beta chain was profiled in a study of cytomegalovirus exposure and HLA in healthy donors (TCRdb year 2017). For context, the study as a whole: According to an earlier analysis of 587 of the donors, about 190 million T cells yielded 100 million or so unique TCR beta sequences and less than 300 Gb of sequence data. An early release that covered roughly 600 HLA-typed donors contained about 300 gigabases of sequencing data and 85 million to 100 million unique TCR sequences. The genetic ancestry cluster associated with self-reported Caucasian donors included approximately 85% of the roughly 400 genotyped donors. The study was designed to test whether signatures of past pathogen exposure could be identified by cataloging public T cell receptors. The study profiled the T cell repertoires of 500 to 800 subjects by immunosequencing and related them to cytomegalovirus serostatus. In addition to the first cohort of about 650 subjects, a separate validation cohort of some 120 different subjects was used. The study combined high-throughput TCR immunosequencing, statistical association of individual TCRs with disease status, and machine learning to predict cytomegalovirus infection status. To study patterns of TCR occurrence, a later analysis re-analyzed previously published TCR beta repertoires from several hundred donors and added high-resolution HLA genotyping. Rather than using new phenotypic data, the later analysis identified candidate immune exposures from TCR beta sequences and from how often those sequences occurred across donors. An earlier analysis of several hundred of the donors applied high-throughput TCR beta sequencing to assess whether each TCR beta V gene segment acted as functional or pseudogenic. Donor age, sex, ethnicity and CMV serostatus were collected together with the repertoire data. In a later genetic analysis, genome-wide SNP genotypes for about 55% of the roughly 670 donors were used, and that subset was treated as a discovery cohort. All discovery cohort repertoires had been generated using a single sequencing platform. HLA typing covered class I and class II loci at four-digit resolution. Typing coverage varied by locus: roughly 629-630 donors for A, B, C, DRB1 and DQB1; approximately 500 for DQA1; around 610 for DPA1; around 490 for DPB1. Because of strong linkage in the cohort, roughly five DR-DQ haplotypes were treated as single units for association and clustering. Among approximately 370 genotyped donors of the cohort, an average of about 220,000 unique TCR beta nucleotide sequences was sequenced per donor, of which 15% to 20% were non-productive.

CDR1 MNHEY and CDR2 SMNVEV are derived from the germline V gene (reference sequence). Its CDR3 holds 14 amino acids, cysteine through phenylalanine. CDR3 DNA is the only sequence kept; it has 42 bases, read in frame from the first base. Trimming costs V 4 bases and J 0 bases, and their ends lie 8 bases apart. The library was built by means of the immunoSEQ multiplex PCR assay. A mixture of 60 forward primers for TCR Vbeta segments and 13 reverse primers for TCR Jbeta segments was used in the multiplex PCR. The CDR3 region of rearranged TCR beta genes was amplified from genomic DNA by a multiplex PCR assay. The amplified TCR beta libraries were sequenced on the Illumina HiSeq System as 87-base-pair reads. The paper's data handling went like this. Across the roughly 640 repertoires, a later analysis counted tens of millions of unique TCR beta chains, roughly 11 million of which were shared by at least two donors. Raw reads were error-corrected and collapsed into unique sequences by a nearest-neighbor algorithm in which closely related sequences were merged to remove PCR and sequencing errors. To assign V, D and J gene segments, CDR3 sequences were aligned to IMGT reference sequences. For a sequence to be retained, at least a six-nucleotide match to both a V gene segment and a J gene segment was required. Rearrangements were classified as productive when the CDR3 lacked stop codons and remained in frame with V and J, and all other rearrangements were classified as non-productive. CDR3 was defined by IMGT convention, running from the second conserved V-encoded cysteine to the conserved J-encoded phenylalanine. Sequences without an unambiguous match to a single V gene segment were excluded from the earlier analysis of 450 to 750 of the donors. An earlier analysis of fewer than 750 of the donors called V segments functional above 56.7% productive rearrangements and segregating when the between-donor standard deviation exceeded 5%. A statistical classification framework was developed to diagnose cytomegalovirus status using the catalog of TCR beta chain sequences. V and J gene assignment, in a later analysis, came from comparing TCR nucleotide sequences with IMGT/GENE-DB human TR gene sequences. The TCRdist pipeline was used in a later analysis to assign CDR3 sequences and most-parsimonious VDJ recombination scenarios. In a later analysis, every TCR beta chain was defined by the combination of its CDR3 amino acid sequence and its V-gene family, and reads without a unique V-gene family were dropped. In a later analysis, 450 to 600 highly shared, low-generation-probability nucleotide sequences were removed to address suspected cross-contamination and a sequencing artifact. For each public chain, a later analysis derived a clonal expansion index from normalized ranks of inferred template counts within each repertoire. In a later analysis, generation probabilities were computed with a VDJ recombination model fitted to out-of-frame rearrangements, and the resulting probabilities were checked against IGoR. Hypergeometric tests were used in a later analysis to score TCR-TCR, TCR-HLA and TCR-CMV co-occurrence, with a repertoire-size bias correction applied to the TCR pairs. False discovery rates were estimated in a later analysis by permuting HLA or CMV assignments 20 times. In a later analysis, co-occurring TCRs were grouped using DBSCAN, and TCRdist sequence similarity was added for clustering within HLA-allele-positive subsets. Repertoires with fewer than 30,000 or more than 120,000 public chains, plus five repertoires with anomalous nucleotide sharing, were excluded from co-occurrence clustering. The source is immuneACCESS, and TCRdb retained only in-frame sequences with V and J called. Part of the clones is not carried over; for the studies checked, unresolved V genes explain less than half of this, and the remainder is unexplained. That table supplies the V and J calls and clone size; D and trimming were determined from the DNA. This sample lists tens of thousands of clones; 70% to 85% were detected once. The ten top clones hold about 3% of the sample.

Comments on this clone: No antigen is known for it. Base qualities are not at hand, and no much larger clone is one base apart.

The cohort comprised 550 to 700 healthy bone marrow donors. All cohort members were sampled while nominally healthy, although unrecorded immune exposures were likely present. The donor tested CMV seronegative and was one of the 352 seronegative cohort members. Each donor provided a peripheral blood sample, and peripheral blood mononuclear cells were used for TCR beta sequencing. The Qiagen DNeasy Blood Extraction Kit was used to extract genomic DNA from the blood cell samples. What the authors observed across the whole study: Sequencing depth was assumed to be roughly uniform across donors in the presence/absence analyses, though that assumption may not hold. Immune exposure information for the cohort was limited to CMV serostatus. In a later analysis, 16,951 TCR beta sequences were associated with specific HLA alleles at a false discovery rate of 0.05. In an earlier analysis of under 600 of the donors, most TCR beta V segments were observed in productive rearrangements about 87% or about 30% of the time, broadly matching IMGT annotations. In both the original and validation cohorts, the classifier was reported to diagnose cytomegalovirus status with high specificity and sensitivity. In a later analysis, TCR association rates were found to vary across HLA loci, with the most associated TCRs seen for DRB1 alleles and the fewest for HLA-C alleles. The earlier analysis of a few hundred of the donors excluded around 17 rarely observed V segments, including chromosome 9 orphons, because counts were too low. Strong co-occurrence of HLA alleles, especially DR and DQ, made assigning TCR associations to individual alleles difficult. This cohort had only TCR beta chains sequenced, and the lack of alpha or paired-chain data limited which features could be detected. Because HLA typing was unavailable for some donors at each locus, only the typed subset was used in association tests. A further reported finding was that TCR beta sequences accurately predicted the HLA-A and HLA-B alleles for most subjects in the first cohort. Because the 87-base-pair reads could not distinguish some IMGT-functional V segments, including TRBV6-2 and TRBV6-3, those segments were excluded. While some public TCRs were present in many individuals, most TCR sequences turned up only very rarely across donors. Compared with equally common non-associated chains, HLA-associated TCR beta chains in a later analysis were more clonally expanded and had lower generation probabilities. According to a later genetic analysis, donors in an Asian-associated ancestry cluster had fewer N-insertions in productive TCRs than the roughly 660-donor mean. Correlated functional status among segregating V segments might reflect linkage disequilibrium, but an unknown experimental factor could not be ruled out. A cluster of highly shared sequence variants was judged likely to be a technical artifact of the sequencing pipeline. An association between a missense DCLRE1C variant and V-gene and J-gene trimming of TCR beta chains was found in a later genetic analysis and replicated in an independent cohort. According to a later analysis, most CMV-associated TCR beta chains appeared to be HLA-restricted, and the HLA associations seemed to be driven largely by CMV exposure. Three of the identified cytomegalovirus-associated TCR beta chains were confirmed in vitro to be specific for cytomegalovirus antigens. The authors suggested that the approach could potentially be extended to other disease states and immunological phenotypes. The study listed 150 to 200 TCR beta chains as associated with cytomegalovirus. In a later analysis, several top co-occurrence clusters were reported to appear linked to parvovirus B19, influenza, CMV and Epstein-Barr virus.

The TCR originated in a man aged 50-59 years in good health and CMV-seronegative. This chain is built from TRBV27 and TRBJ2-3; matching of 5 bases hints at TRBD1 as the D gene. The sample consisted of PBMCs. The sequenced DNA: TGTGCCAGCAGTTCCAGGGCTAGCACAGATACGCAGTATTTT. It codes for CASSSRASTDTQYF.